The clone carrying this T cell receptor beta chain came up once. Its specificity is not known. These data are taken from a study of cytomegalovirus exposure and HLA in healthy donors. The germline V gene has CDR1 MNHNY and CDR2 SVGAGI (reference sequence). The CDR3 runs to 15 residues. The V gene lost 6 bases and the J gene lost 7 bases, with 18 bases spanning the gap. Findings and caveats of the study: TCR beta V- and J-gene trimming was later associated with a missense DCLRE1C variant. Near-uniform donor sequencing depth was presumed by presence/absence analyses. Among TCR beta chains, those listed as cytomegalovirus-associated numbered over 150.

13 Jbeta primers and 60 Vbeta primers were used for the PCR. Some clones are missing from TCRdb's copy, which holds only in-frame ones; the method was immunoSEQ multiplex PCR. This sample has 130,000 or so clones; nearly 90% occur once, and the top ten carry around 0.51%. The sample was PBMCs. The chain links TRBV6-6 to TRBJ2-2, with a possible D match to TRBD2 (6 bases). The clonotype comes from a woman aged 40-49 years in good health and CMV-seronegative. The CDR3, as DNA: TGTGCCAGCAGGATAGAGCTAGCGATAGGCGGGGAGCTGTTTTTT. It encodes CASRIELAIGGELFF.